This paragraph covers one T cell receptor (beta chain) sequence. Its binding antigen is unknown. The record has no base qualities; no much larger clone is one base away. The record originates from a study of shared T cell receptors in the human thymus (dated by TCRdb to the early 2020s). Background on the whole study: The study examined how self-reactive, shared T-cell receptor alpha chains are generated in the human thymus.

Library creation used the immunoSEQ multiplex PCR assay. The table comes from immuneACCESS by way of TCRdb, which keeps in-frame sequences with V and J called. Part of the clones is missing from these tables; in studies checked, under half for an unresolved V gene and the rest for unknown reasons. Recorded for this sample are 700,000 or so clones; 75% to 90% of them occurred a single time. Of the sample, 0.008% to 0.011% falls within the top ten clones. The germline V and J ends show losses of 0 bases and 8 bases respectively, and no gene match explains 5 bases of the junction. The germline V gene gives CDR1 as SGHRS and CDR2 as YFSETQ. From its cysteine to its phenylalanine, the CDR3 spans 15 amino acids. Kept here is only the CDR3 DNA, which spans 45 bases and is read in frame from base 1. Separately, the same data were catalogued under a study of human thymus T cells. Per the second study: Donors were immunologically healthy infants undergoing open corrective cardiac surgery for congenital heart defects in Finland. Thymus tissue was collected as surgical resects that were removed during corrective cardiac surgery. V and J gene segment usage appeared biased in both thymic and peripheral blood repertoires. The related research found that thymic TCR repertoires overlapped highly between unrelated individuals. The study described the TCR alpha and beta repertoires in under 10 infant thymus samples and a few matching peripheral blood samples. Donor ages ranged from roughly 6 to 244 days, and the cohort comprised five to seven male and a couple of female infants. Thymocytes were released mechanically from tissue and stored at -70 °C as pellets of roughly 9-32 million cells. A QIAsymphony instrument was used to extract genomic DNA from the frozen cell pellets. TCRB and TCRAD loci were amplified from a standardized quantity of quality-controlled genomic DNA using the immunoSEQ multiplex PCR assay. The amplicons covered the V(D)J region and were long enough to include the CDR3 and to identify the V and J genes. Amplicon sequencing was performed on an Illumina platform through the commercial immunoSEQ service. Primer bias and sequencing errors were corrected as previously described, and TCRAD and TCRB were defined on the basis of the IMGT database. Analysis of the repertoires was done with immunoSEQ Analyzer 3.0 and VDJTools and included basic statistics, V/J segment usage, diversity estimates, rarefaction and pairwise overlap. Diversity was estimated using the Chao1, ChaoE, Efron-Thisted, Shannon and inverse Simpson indices, and was also estimated on datasets down-sampled to the size of the smallest sample. Repertoire overlap was assessed by strict matching of CDR3 nucleotide sequence, V gene and J gene, and clustering was done by Jaccard-based multidimensional scaling. On average, thymus samples gave 750,000 to 950,000 unique TCRB clonotypes, whereas blood samples gave 80,000 to 85,000.

This receptor was identified in a girl less than two years old with a congenital heart defect. Donor details come from another sample of the same person, matched by shared clones. What was sequenced was thymocytes. The receptor chain draws on TRBV5-1 and TRBJ1-5; 10 of the junction bases match TRBD1. The bases are TGCGCCAGCAGCTTGGGGGACAGGGGCGTTGAGCCCCAGCATTTT. Its amino acids are CASSLGDRGVEPQHF.